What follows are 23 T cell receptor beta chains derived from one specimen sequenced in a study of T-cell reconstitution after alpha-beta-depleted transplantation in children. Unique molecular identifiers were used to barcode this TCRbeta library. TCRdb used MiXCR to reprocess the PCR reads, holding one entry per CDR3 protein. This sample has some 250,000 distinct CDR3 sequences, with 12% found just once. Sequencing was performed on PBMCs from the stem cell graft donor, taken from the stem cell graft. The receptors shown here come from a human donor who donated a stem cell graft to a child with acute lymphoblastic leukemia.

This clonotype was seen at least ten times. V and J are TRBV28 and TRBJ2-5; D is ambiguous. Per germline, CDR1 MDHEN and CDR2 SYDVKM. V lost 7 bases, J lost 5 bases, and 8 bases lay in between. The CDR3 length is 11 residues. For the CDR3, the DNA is TGTGCCAGCACCTCTGGGGAGACCCAGTACTTC. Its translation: CASTSGETQYF.

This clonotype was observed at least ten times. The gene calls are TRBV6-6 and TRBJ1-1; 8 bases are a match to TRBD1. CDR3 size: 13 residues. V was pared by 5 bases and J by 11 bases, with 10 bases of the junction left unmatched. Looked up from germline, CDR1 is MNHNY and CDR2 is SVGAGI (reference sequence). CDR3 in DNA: TGTGCCAGCAGTCGGGGACAGGCCGCCAATGCTTTCTTT. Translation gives CASSRGQAANAFF.

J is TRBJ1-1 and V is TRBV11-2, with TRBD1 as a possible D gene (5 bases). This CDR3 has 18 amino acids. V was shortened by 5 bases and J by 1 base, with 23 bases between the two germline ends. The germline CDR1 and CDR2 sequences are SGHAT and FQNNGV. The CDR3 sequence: CASSNLHTGRSGNTEAFF. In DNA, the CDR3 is TGTGCCAGCAGCAACCTACACACAGGACGTTCGGGGAACACTGAAGCTTTCTTT.

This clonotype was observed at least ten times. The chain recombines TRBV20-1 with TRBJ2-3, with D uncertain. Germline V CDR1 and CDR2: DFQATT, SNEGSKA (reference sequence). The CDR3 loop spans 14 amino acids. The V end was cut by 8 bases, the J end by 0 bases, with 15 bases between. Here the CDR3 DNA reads TGCAGTCGGTTGGCCACTACTAGCACAGATACGCAGTATTTT. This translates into CSRLATTSTDTQYF.

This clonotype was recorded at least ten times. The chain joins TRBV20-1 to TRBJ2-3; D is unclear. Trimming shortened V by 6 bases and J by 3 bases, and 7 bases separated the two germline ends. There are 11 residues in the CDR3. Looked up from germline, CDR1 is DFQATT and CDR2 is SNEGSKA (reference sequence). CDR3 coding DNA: TGCAGTGCCGCGGTTACAGATACGCAGTATTTT. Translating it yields CSAAVTDTQYF.

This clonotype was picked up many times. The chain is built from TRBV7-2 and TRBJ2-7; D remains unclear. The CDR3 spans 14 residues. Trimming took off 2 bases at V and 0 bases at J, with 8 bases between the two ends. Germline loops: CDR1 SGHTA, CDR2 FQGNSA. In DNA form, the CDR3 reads TGTGCCAGCAGCTTATCGAGGAGCTCCTACGAGCAGTACTTC. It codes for CASSLSRSSYEQYF.

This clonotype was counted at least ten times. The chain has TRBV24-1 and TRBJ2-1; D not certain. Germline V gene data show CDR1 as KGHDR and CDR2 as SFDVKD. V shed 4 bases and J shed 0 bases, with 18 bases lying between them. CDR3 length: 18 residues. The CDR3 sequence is CATSDPDRTKSSYNEQFF. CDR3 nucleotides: TGTGCCACCAGTGACCCCGACCGGACCAAAAGCTCCTACAATGAGCAGTTCTTC.

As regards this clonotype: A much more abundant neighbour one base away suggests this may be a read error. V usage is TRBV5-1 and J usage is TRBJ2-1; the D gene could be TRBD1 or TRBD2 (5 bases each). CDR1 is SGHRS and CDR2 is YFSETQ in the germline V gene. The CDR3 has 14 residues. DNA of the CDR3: TGCGCCAGCAGCCCTCTCGCTGGGGACGGTGAGCGGTTCTTC. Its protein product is CASSPLAGDGERFF.

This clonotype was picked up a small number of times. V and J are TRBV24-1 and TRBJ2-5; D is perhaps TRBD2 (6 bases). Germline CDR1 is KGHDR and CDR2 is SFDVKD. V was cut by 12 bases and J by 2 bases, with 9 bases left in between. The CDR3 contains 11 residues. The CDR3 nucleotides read TGTGCCGCGGGACGGCAAGAGACCCAGTACTTC. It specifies CAAGRQETQYF.

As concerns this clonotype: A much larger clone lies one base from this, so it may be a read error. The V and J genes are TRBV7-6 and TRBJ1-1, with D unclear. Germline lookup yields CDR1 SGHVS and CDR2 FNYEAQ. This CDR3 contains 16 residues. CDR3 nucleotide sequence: TGTGCCAGCAGCACGCAGATCCGGGAAATGAACACTGCAGCTTTCTTT. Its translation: CASSTQIREMNTAAFF.

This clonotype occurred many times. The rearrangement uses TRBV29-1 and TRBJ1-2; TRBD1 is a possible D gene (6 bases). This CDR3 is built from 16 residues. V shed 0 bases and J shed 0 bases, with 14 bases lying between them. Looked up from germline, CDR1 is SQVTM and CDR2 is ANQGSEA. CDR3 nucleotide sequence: TGCAGCGTTGAAGATCCGGAGGGGGGAACTAACTATGGCTACACCTTC. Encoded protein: CSVEDPEGGTNYGYTF.

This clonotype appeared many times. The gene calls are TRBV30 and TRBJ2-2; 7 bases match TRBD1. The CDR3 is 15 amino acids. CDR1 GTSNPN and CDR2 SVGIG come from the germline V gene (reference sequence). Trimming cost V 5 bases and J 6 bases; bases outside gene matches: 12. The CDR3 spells CAWDGVDRDAGELFF. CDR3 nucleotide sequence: TGTGCCTGGGACGGTGTTGACAGGGACGCCGGGGAGCTGTTTTTT.

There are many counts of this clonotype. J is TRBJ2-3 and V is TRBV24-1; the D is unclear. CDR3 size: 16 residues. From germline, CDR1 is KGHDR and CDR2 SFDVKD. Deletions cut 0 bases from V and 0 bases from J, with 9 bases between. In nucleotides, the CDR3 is TGTGCCACCAGTGATTTGCACGGCGACAGCACAGATACGCAGTATTTT. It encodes CATSDLHGDSTDTQYF.

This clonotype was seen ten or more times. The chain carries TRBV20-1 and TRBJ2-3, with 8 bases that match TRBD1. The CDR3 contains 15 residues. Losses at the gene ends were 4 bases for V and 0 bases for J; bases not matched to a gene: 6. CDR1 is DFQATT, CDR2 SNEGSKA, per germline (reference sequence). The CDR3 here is CSATTGELSTDTQYF. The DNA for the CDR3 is TGCAGTGCTACGACAGGGGAATTGAGCACAGATACGCAGTATTTT.

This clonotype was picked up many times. For the CDR3, the DNA is TGTGCCAGCACCAGGACAGGCAATGAGCAGTTCTTC. Residues: CASTRTGNEQFF. This sequence joins TRBV28 and TRBJ2-1; 7 bases map to TRBD1. The CDR3 is 12 residues long. Germline V gives CDR1 MDHEN, CDR2 SYDVKM. Unmatched junction bases numbered 3, after V lost 7 bases and J lost 6 bases.

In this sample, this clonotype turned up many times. In DNA form, the CDR3 reads TGTGCCAGCAACGCAGGGGGACCAGATACGCAGTATTTT. Translating it yields CASNAGGPDTQYF. The chain carries TRBV27 and TRBJ2-3; TRBD1 agrees at 7 bases. Germline V CDR1 and CDR2: MNHEY, SMNVEV (reference sequence). The V gene end was trimmed by 7 bases and the J gene end by 4 bases; junction bases not matched to a gene: 5. The CDR3 consists of 13 residues.

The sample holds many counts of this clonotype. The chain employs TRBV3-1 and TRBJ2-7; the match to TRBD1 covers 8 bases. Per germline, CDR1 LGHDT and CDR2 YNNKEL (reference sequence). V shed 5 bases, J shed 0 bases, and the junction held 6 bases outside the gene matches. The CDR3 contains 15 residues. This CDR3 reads CASSKQTGASYEQYF. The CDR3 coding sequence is TGTGCCAGCAGCAAACAGACAGGGGCCTCCTACGAGCAGTACTTC.

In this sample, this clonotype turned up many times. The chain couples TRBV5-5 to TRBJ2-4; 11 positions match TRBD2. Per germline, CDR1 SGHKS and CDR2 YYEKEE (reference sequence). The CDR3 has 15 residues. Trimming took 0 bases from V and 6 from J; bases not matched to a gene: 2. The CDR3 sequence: CASSLGGLAANIQYF. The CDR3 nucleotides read TGTGCCAGCAGCTTGGGGGGACTAGCGGCAAACATTCAGTACTTC.

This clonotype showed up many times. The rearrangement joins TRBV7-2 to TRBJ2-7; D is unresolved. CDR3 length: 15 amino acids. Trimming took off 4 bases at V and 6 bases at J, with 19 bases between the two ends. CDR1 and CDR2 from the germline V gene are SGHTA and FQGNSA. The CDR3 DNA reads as TGTGCCAGCAGCTCCACCGGGTCAAGTAGTGCCGAGCAGTACTTC. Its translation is CASSSTGSSSAEQYF.

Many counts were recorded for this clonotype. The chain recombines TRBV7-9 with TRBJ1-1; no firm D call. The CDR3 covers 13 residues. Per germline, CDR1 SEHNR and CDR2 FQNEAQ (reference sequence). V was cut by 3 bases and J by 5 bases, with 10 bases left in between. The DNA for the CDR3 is TGTGCCAGCAGCTTGAGGGAACGGACTGAAGCTTTCTTT. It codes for CASSLRERTEAFF. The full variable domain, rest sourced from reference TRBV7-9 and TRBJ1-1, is DTGVSQNPRHKITKRGQNVTFRCDPISEHNRLYWYRQTLGQGPEFLTYFQNEAQLEKSRLLSDRFSAERPKGSFSTLEIQRTEQGDSAMYLCASSLRERTEAFFGQGTRLTVV.

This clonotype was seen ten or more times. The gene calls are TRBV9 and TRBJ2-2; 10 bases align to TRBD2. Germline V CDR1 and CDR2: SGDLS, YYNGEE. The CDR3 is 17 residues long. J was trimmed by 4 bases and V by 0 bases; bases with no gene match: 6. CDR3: CASSVDTSGEGTGELFF. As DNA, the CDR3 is TGTGCCAGCAGCGTAGACACTAGCGGGGAGGGCACCGGGGAGCTGTTTTTT.

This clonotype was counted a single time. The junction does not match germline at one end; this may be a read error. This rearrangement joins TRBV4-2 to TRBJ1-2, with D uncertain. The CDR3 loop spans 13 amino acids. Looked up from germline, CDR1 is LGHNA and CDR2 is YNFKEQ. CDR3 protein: CAISAGRNYGYTF. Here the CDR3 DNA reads TGTGCCATCAGCGCCGGACGCAACTATGGCTACACCTTC.

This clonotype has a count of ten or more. CDR3 DNA sequence: TGTGCCAGCACCCCATCCATCATGATCTCCGTCTCCCATGAGCAGTTCTTC. It yields the protein CASTPSIMISVSHEQFF. The V gene is TRBV28, the J gene TRBJ2-1; D uncertain. The germline V gene encodes CDR1 MDHEN and CDR2 SYDVKM. Trimming pared 7 bases from V and 8 bases from J, leaving 27 bases between. The CDR3 extends over 17 amino acids.